This note documents a single TCR beta chain sequence. This clonotype was counted ten times or more. What this receptor recognizes is not known. It has no much larger one-base neighbor in the sample; base qualities were not kept. Explained via the paper, the time point label denotes: patch test 2, 6 weeks after DPC sensitization. What this sample's treatment or condition label stands for: therapeutic diphenylcyclopropenone sensitization with weekly scalp DPC. At each patch-test visit, blood was drawn before the patch test was applied. Patients were considered eligible if aged 18 to 70, diagnosed with alopecia and deemed suitable for DPC therapy, and patients were excluded if pregnant. Total RNA was isolated from unfractionated whole blood collected in Tempus Blood RNA tubes. V loses 5 bases, J loses 5 bases, and the germline ends lie 13 bases apart. From a lookup of the germline V gene, CDR1 and CDR2 are KGHSH and LQKENI. The CDR3 covers 13 residues, taking in both the cysteine and the phenylalanine. Here the CDR3 DNA is all that survives: 39 bases in frame from base 1.

The sample is drawn from a study of human T cells and chemical hapten exposure (dated by TCRdb to the early 2020s). Context from the whole study: For sensitization, 2% DPC in acetone was applied to a roughly 2 cm by roughly 2 cm area of upper inner arm skin. Weekly therapeutic DPC doses were additionally applied to the scalp of patients throughout the approximately 25-week study period. Approximately 30 alopecia patients provided blood for TCR sequencing at one to four time points (pre-sensitization, 2, 6 and 24 weeks). Libraries were pooled for sequencing, and per-sample TCR yields varied mainly because of small differences in library volumes within the pool. The patient cohort, mostly female, included alopecia areata with under or over 50% scalp involvement, alopecia totalis and alopecia universalis. Patch testing was done on the upper back using Finn chambers containing 0.01% DPC, and results were scored after 6 days according to International Contact Dermatitis Research Group standards. The study tracked peripheral blood TCR repertoire changes in vivo during primary and secondary sensitization to the hapten diphenylcyclopropenone (DPC) in alopecia patients. Blood samples were taken from patients before sensitization (week 0) and then at 2, 6 and about 24 weeks after DPC sensitization. General study outcomes and caveats: Patch test score was positively correlated with the number of PT1 expanded TCRs, with significance at thresholds 8, 16 and 32 but not at 4. Repeated subsampling changed both the strength of the expansion versus patch-test correlation and the threshold at which the correlation became significant. Because all patients had alopecia, a presumed autoimmune disease, the immune response of the patients might differ from that of healthy individuals. Compared with pre-sensitization or healthy control sets, expanded TCRs formed significantly more large CDR3 similarity clusters, which is consistent with antigen-driven responses. The number of TCRs above 1 in 1000 frequency did not change with DPC sensitization; there was no evidence of global repertoire structure alterations.

Libraries were made using RACE. This sample was sequenced with a NextSeq 500. During library preparation, unique molecular identifiers were attached to individual cDNA molecules so that TCRs could be counted in a quantitative, reproducible way. For every blood RNA sample, sequencing covered both the TCR alpha and TCR beta chains. In the paper's pipeline: A median of about 100,000 TCRs per sample was observed, with a range of roughly 20,000 to 700,000. V, J and CDR3 annotation of the TCR reads was carried out using the Decombinator software suite. Every sample was subsampled to the same number of TCRs (28,000) for the PS versus PT1 abundance plots. Expanded TCRs were defined as absent before sensitization and observed at least eight times at the 2-week time point. The raw public data were reprocessed by TCRdb itself: fastp quality trimming at Q25, MiXCR clonotype calling, in-frame beta chains only. Under each unique CDR3 protein, matching rows form one entry showing the most common genes and DNA. What appears here as the V and J calls and clone size reflects TCRdb's work, not the paper's. This sample has about 40,000 distinct CDR3 sequences in its table, and approximately 9% of those were observed once. Clones ranked in the top ten supply around 16% of the sample.

The chain is assembled from TRBV18 and TRBJ2-7; a tentative D match to TRBD1 spans 6 bases. Sequencing was performed on whole blood, taken in connection with sensitization to the hapten diphenylcyclopropenone (DPC). The TCR originated in a woman between 40 and 55 years old with alopecia areata. Some clones in this sample may be carry-over from other donors' samples. The CDR3 sequence is CASSEGQLDEQYF. In nucleotides, the sequence is TGTGCCAGCTCAGAAGGACAGCTTGACGAGCAGTACTTC.